The source of this T cell receptor beta chain is a study of response to subunit inactivated influenza vaccine (dated by TCRdb to 2016 to 2019). In terms of the full investigation: Deep quantitative T cell receptor repertoire profiling was used in the study to track responses to a trivalent subunit inactivated influenza vaccine. Points the paper makes about the study in general: According to the authors, only a limited number of new T cells may be recruited by each seasonal influenza vaccination.

In the case of this clonotype: It lacks a known antigen. No base quality values were provided; no much bigger clone lies one nucleotide off.

Receptor amplification or capture employed RT-PCR. The sample was run on an Illumina HiSeq 2500. In TCRdb, the public reads were trimmed at Q25 with fastp and aligned with MiXCR, with productive beta chains retained. Records with the same CDR3 protein are collapsed into one entry carrying the most frequent genes and DNA. The sample table contains roughly 550,000 distinct CDR3 sequences; only one count was recorded for around a quarter of them. The ten most abundant clones make up 2.8% of the sample. V gives up 5 bases and J gives up 5 bases, and the segment between their germline ends measures 18 bases. The CDR3 covers 15 residues, taking in both the cysteine and the phenylalanine. Left in the record is the CDR3 DNA by itself, 45 bases read in frame from the first base. In the germline V gene, CDR1 corresponds to MNHEY and CDR2 to SVGEGT. The sample also formed part of further work on T cells expressing NK-cell markers. That second publication adds: TCR beta cDNA libraries were prepared using 5'RACE template switching, which introduced a universal primer site and unique molecular identifiers. Seven or eight donors provided sorted CD3+CD56+NKG2C+, CD3+CD56+NKG2C- and CD3+CD56-NKG2C+ T-cell subsets, whose TCR beta-chain repertoires were profiled. Seven of the eight sequenced donors were HCMV-seropositive and one was HCMV-seronegative. In several experiments an anti-gammadeltaTCR antibody was added to restrict sorting to alphabetaTCR-expressing T cells. In a handful of donors, the dominant CD3+CD56+NKG2C+ clonotypes were found to rank among the top 10 CD8+ clonotypes and to make up 1.0-7.0% of CD8+ T cells. Those dominant clonotypes were again the most abundant among CD3+CD56-NKG2C+ cells in a handful of donors, at roughly 25-60.1%. It remained unclear whether the expanded NKG2C-expressing T cell clones were specific for HCMV antigens. Randomly selected healthy volunteers, three men and five women, were used as the eight sequenced donors. HCMV-specific IgG was detected in serum with a commercial ELISA kit to determine HCMV serostatus. Ficoll density gradient centrifugation was used to isolate peripheral blood mononuclear cells from blood. CD4+ and CD8+ T cells were isolated from PBMC by magnetic immunoseparation with Miltenyi isolation kits. cDNA synthesis was primed from the TCR beta constant segment and was followed by two successive PCR amplification steps. Sequencing of the libraries produced 2 x 150 bp reads on Illumina HiSeq 2000/2500, MiSeq or NextSeq. Reads were demultiplexed and grouped by UMI with MIGEC, and clonotypes were assembled and quantified with MiTCR. Only TCR cDNA sequences supported by at least two reads were kept to exclude erroneous sequences. The tcR package was used for downstream repertoire analysis, with clonotypes matched between fractions based on CDR3 nucleotide sequence plus V segment. VDJmatch was used to annotate antigen specificity against VDJdb, with one amino acid substitution in CDR3 allowed.

This clonotype originated in a man in his fifties who received an inactivated influenza vaccine. Donor details come from another sample of the same person, matched by shared clones. The sequencing here drew on CD4+ T cells sorted from PBMCs, taken 11 to 12 days after vaccination. This sequence uses TRBV6-2 or TRBV6-3 and TRBJ2-5; the D match is possibly TRBD1 or TRBD2, with 6 bases aligned in each. The nucleotide sequence is TGTGCCAGCAGTGGGAGGACAGCCTCTATGGAGACCCAGTACTTC. It codes for CASSGRTASMETQYF.